A selection of T cell receptor beta chains follows, all from one sample in a study of blood T cell repertoires in COVID-19. Using immunoSEQ multiplex PCR, the repertoire was profiled, and TCRdb retains in-frame clones only, with some absent. The table shows under 250,000 clones, with about four fifths occurring only once. The sequenced sample was peripheral blood. The receptors derive from a middle-aged man with active or convalescent COVID-19. The CDR3 runs from the conserved cysteine through the conserved F or W. Each record gives: D gene, J gene, V gene, clone size, CDR3 DNA, CDR3 protein. D genes are given only for firm matches. A clone size is listed for some rows: how often the clone was seen (once, few, many), or a class if it is expanded.

TRBD2 TRBJ2-5 TRBV19 - TGTGCCAGTAGTCCCGGGACTAGCGGGGGGGCTCAAGAGACCCAGTACTTC CASSPGTSGGAQETQYF
- TRBJ2-5 TRBV19 - TGTGCCAGTAGTATACCTTCCAGACAAGAGACCCAGTACTTC CASSIPSRQETQYF
- TRBJ1-4 TRBV29-1 - TGCAGCGTTCAGATTAATGAAAAACTGTTTTTT CSVQINEKLFF
TRBD1 TRBJ1-2 TRBV10-3 - TGTGCCATCAGTGGGGACAGTACTAACTATGGCTACACCTTC CAISGDSTNYGYTF
TRBD1 TRBJ1-2 TRBV27 - TGTGCCAGCAGGCAAAGACAGGGGGCGAACTATGGCTACACCTTC CASRQRQGANYGYTF
- TRBJ1-6 TRBV12-3/TRBV12-4 - TGTGCCAGCAGCCACAGGGTAAAACCCCTCCACTTT CASSHRVKPLHF
- TRBJ2-1 TRBV28 - TGTGCCAGCACGGTGGGGGGGCGGAGGGAGCAGTTCTTC CASTVGGRREQFF
TRBD1 TRBJ1-2 TRBV6-1 - TGTGCCAGCAGTGAGGGACAGGAGAGGACCTATGGCTACACCTTC CASSEGQERTYGYTF
- TRBJ2-7 TRBV11-2 - TGTGCCAGCAGCTTCCGCACAACCTACGAGCAGTACTTC CASSFRTTYEQYF
- TRBJ1-4 TRBV19 few TGTGCCAGTAGTGTGGACAGTTCAACAACTAATGAAAAACTGTTTTTT CASSVDSSTTNEKLFF
TRBD1 TRBJ1-5 TRBV6-4 - TGTGCCAGCAGTCCCGGGACAGATAATCAGCCCCAGCATTTT CASSPGTDNQPQHF
- TRBJ2-1 TRBV5-1 - TGCGCCAGCAGCTTGGCGCAGGGATATGACGAGCAGTTCTTC CASSLAQGYDEQFF
- TRBJ1-1 TRBV5-1 - TGCGCCAGCAGCCCCCTCGACAGGATCACTGAAGCTTTCTTT CASSPLDRITEAFF
- TRBJ1-2 TRBV6-5 - TGTGCCAGCCAACCCATCCCAGAGACTTATGGCTACACCTTC CASQPIPETYGYTF
- TRBJ1-2 TRBV2 - TGTGCCAGCAGTGAACAGGGGAAGGCTGGCTACACCTTC CASSEQGKAGYTF
- TRBJ1-1 TRBV5-8 - TGTGCCAGCAGCAGCTTGAGAATGAACACTGAAGCTTTCTTT CASSSLRMNTEAFF
- TRBJ1-1 TRBV18 once TGTGCCAGCTCACTAGGGGAGGGCACTGAAGCTTTCTTT CASSLGEGTEAFF
- TRBJ1-1 TRBV27 - TGTGCCAGCAGTTTCGAGCCACGGAACACTGAAGCTTTCTTT CASSFEPRNTEAFF
- TRBJ1-3 TRBV6-1 - TGTGCCAGCAGTGAAGGTGGGGCAGGTTACAGCTCTGGAAACACCATATATTTT CASSEGGAGYSSGNTIYF
- TRBJ1-4 TRBV3-1/TRBV3-2 - TGTGCCAGCAGCCCAACAGTGGCCGGCGATGAAAAACTGTTTTTT CASSPTVAGDEKLFF
TRBD1 TRBJ1-4 TRBV6-5 - TGTGCCAGCAGTCTGACAGGGGAGTTTGGTGAAAAACTGTTTTTT CASSLTGEFGEKLFF
- TRBJ2-1 TRBV2 - TGTGCCAGCAGTGGCCAAACAGGTTCCGTTAACAATGAGCAGTTCTTC CASSGQTGSVNNEQFF
- TRBJ1-3 TRBV5-1 - TGCGCCAGCAGTCGGACCGACAGCCCTGGAAACACCATATATTTT CASSRTDSPGNTIYF
- TRBJ1-5 TRBV7-9 - TGTGCCAGCAGCTTAGCAGGGGTAAGGGGCAATCAGCCCCAGCATTTT CASSLAGVRGNQPQHF
- TRBJ1-1 TRBV5-1 - TGCGCCAGCAGCTCTGGAGGAGGGACCTACACTGAAGCTTTCTTT CASSSGGGTYTEAFF
- TRBJ1-6 TRBV6-5 - TGTGCCAGCAGTTGGGGCAGGGATTCACCCCTCCACTTT CASSWGRDSPLHF
TRBD1 TRBJ2-7 TRBV19 - TGTGCCAGTAGTGGCCGGGACAGGACCTACGAGCAGTACTTC CASSGRDRTYEQYF
TRBD1 TRBJ1-2 TRBV5-1 - TGCGCCAGCAGCTTAGCACAGGGGGCTGATGGCTACACCTTC CASSLAQGADGYTF
TRBD1 TRBJ2-7 TRBV29-1 few TGCAGCGTCGGGACAGGGGTATACGAGCAGTACTTC CSVGTGVYEQYF
- TRBJ1-3 TRBV18 - TGTGCCAGCTCACGCACAGGGAATGGAAACACCATATATTTT CASSRTGNGNTIYF
TRBD1 TRBJ2-3 TRBV24-1 - TGTGCCACCAGTGATTTGCCCGTTGACGGACCAGGGGGCTCAGATACGCAGTATTTT CATSDLPVDGPGGSDTQYF
- TRBJ2-1 TRBV30 - TGTGCCTGGAGTGTCGGAGGCTCCTACAATGAGCAGTTCTTC CAWSVGGSYNEQFF
TRBD1 TRBJ2-3 TRBV14 - TGTGCCAGCAGCCAGGCGACAGGGGGTTTTTTGACAGATACGCAGTATTTT CASSQATGGFLTDTQYF
- TRBJ1-6 TRBV29-1 few TGCAGCGTTGAAGATACGGCAGGGCGGACCCTCCACTTT CSVEDTAGRTLHF
- TRBJ1-1 TRBV12-3/TRBV12-4 - TGTGCCAGCAGTTTGAGGAACACTGAAGCTTTCTTT CASSLRNTEAFF
- TRBJ1-2 TRBV15 - TGTGCCACCAGCAGTCGACAGGTTTATGGCTACACCTTC CATSSRQVYGYTF
- TRBJ2-7 TRBV6-1 - TGTGCCAGCAGTGAGTATAGAGGTAGAGGAAGCTCCTACGAGCAGTACTTC CASSEYRGRGSSYEQYF
TRBD1 TRBJ1-1 TRBV25-1 - TGTGCCAGCACCCCCCGGGACAGTCACTCTGAAGCTTTCTTT CASTPRDSHSEAFF
- TRBJ2-5 TRBV14 few TGTGCCAGCAACGCCGTCGGACAGTGGGAGACCCAGTACTTC CASNAVGQWETQYF
TRBD1 TRBJ2-1 TRBV7-9 - TGTGCCAGCAGCTTCGGACAGGGCCACTACAATGAGCAGTTCTTC CASSFGQGHYNEQFF
- TRBJ1-2 TRBV30 - TGTGCCTGGTCGGGGGGCGGGTGGGCTTATGGCTACACCTTC CAWSGGGWAYGYTF
- TRBJ1-2 TRBV10-1 - TGCGCCAGCACCCTGACGAGGGGAGGACCCTATGGCTACACCTTC CASTLTRGGPYGYTF
- TRBJ1-6 TRBV6-5 - TGTGCCAGCAGGCTAAGTTTTAATTCACCCCTCCACTTT CASRLSFNSPLHF
TRBD1 TRBJ1-2 TRBV4-1 - TGCGCCAGCAGCCAACCAAAACAGGGGGTTGATGGCTACACCTTC CASSQPKQGVDGYTF
TRBD1 TRBJ1-6 TRBV6-1 - TGTGCCAGCAGTGAGACAGGGAAGGGTTCACCCCTCCACTTT CASSETGKGSPLHF
- TRBJ1-5 TRBV30 - TGTGCCTGGAGTGGGGGGGGAAACAATCAGCCCCAGCATTTT CAWSGGGNNQPQHF
TRBD1 TRBJ1-4 TRBV7-8 few TGTGCCAGCAGCTTAGTGGACAGGGGCGGGGAAAAACTGTTTTTT CASSLVDRGGEKLFF